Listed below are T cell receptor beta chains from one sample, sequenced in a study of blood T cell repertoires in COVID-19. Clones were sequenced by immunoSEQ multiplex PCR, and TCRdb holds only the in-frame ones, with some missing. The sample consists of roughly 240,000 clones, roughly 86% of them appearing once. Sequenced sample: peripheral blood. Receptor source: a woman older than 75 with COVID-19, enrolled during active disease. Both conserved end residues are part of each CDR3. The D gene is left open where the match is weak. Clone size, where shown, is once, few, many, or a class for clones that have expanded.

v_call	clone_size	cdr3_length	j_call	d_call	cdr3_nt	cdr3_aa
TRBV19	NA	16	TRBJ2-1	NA	TGTGCCAGTAGTATCTCCAACGGGGGATCTCCCAATGAGCAGTTCTTC	CASSISNGGSPNEQFF
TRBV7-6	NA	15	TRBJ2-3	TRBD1	TGTGCCAGCAGCTTATCAGGGACAGGGGGCAATACGCAGTATTTT	CASSLSGTGGNTQYF
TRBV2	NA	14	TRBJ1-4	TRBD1	TGTGCCAGCAGGAAACAGGGGACCCTTGAAAAACTGTTTTTT	CASRKQGTLEKLFF
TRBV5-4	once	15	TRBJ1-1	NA	TGTGCCAGCAGCACATGGCAGGGAGGAAGCACTGAAGCTTTCTTT	CASSTWQGGSTEAFF
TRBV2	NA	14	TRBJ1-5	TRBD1	TGTGCCAGCAGGGGACAGGGGGCTGGTCAGCCCCAGCATTTT	CASRGQGAGQPQHF
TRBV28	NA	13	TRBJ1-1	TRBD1	TGTGCCAGCAGAAGAACCAGGGGGTCCTCAGCTTTCTTT	CASRRTRGSSAFF
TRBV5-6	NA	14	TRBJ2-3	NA	TGTGCCAGCAGGGGTGTCGGGGGTACAGATACGCAGTATTTT	CASRGVGGTDTQYF
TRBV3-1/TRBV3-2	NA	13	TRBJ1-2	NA	TGTGCCAGCAGCCAAGGGCATAACTATGGCTACACCTTC	CASSQGHNYGYTF
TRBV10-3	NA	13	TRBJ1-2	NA	TGTGCCATCAGTGGGGGCACGTCTTATGGCTACACCTTC	CAISGGTSYGYTF
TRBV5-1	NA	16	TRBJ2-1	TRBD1	TGCGCCAGCAGCACGTCGACAGGGGTTGGGGTCGGTGAGCAGTTCTTC	CASSTSTGVGVGEQFF
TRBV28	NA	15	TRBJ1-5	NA	TGTGCCAGCAGTAATCCAGACAGTTCCAATCAGCCCCAGCATTTT	CASSNPDSSNQPQHF
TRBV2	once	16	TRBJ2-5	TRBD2	TGTGCCAGCAGGTTTTTCACTAGCGGGGGGTTTGAGACCCAGTACTTC	CASRFFTSGGFETQYF
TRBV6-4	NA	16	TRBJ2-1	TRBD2	TGTGCCAGCAGTGATGGTCGGACTAGCGGGGGTAATGAGCAGTTCTTC	CASSDGRTSGGNEQFF
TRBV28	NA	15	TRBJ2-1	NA	TGTGCCAGCAGTCGAGGAGGGGGCACCTACAATGAGCAGTTCTTC	CASSRGGGTYNEQFF
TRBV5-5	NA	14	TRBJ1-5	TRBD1	TGTGCCAGCAGCTTCGGGACAGTAAATCAGCCCCAGCATTTT	CASSFGTVNQPQHF
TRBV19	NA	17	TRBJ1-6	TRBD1	TGTGCCAGTAGTCTTGGGACAGGGAACTTCTATAATTCACCCCTCCACTTT	CASSLGTGNFYNSPLHF
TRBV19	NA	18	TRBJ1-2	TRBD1	TGTGCCAGTAGTTCGGGTGGACAGGGGGACGGGGAACATTATGGCTACACCTTC	CASSSGGQGDGEHYGYTF
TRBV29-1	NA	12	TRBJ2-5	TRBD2	TGCAGCGTCCGGACTAGCCTAGAGACCCAGTACTTC	CSVRTSLETQYF
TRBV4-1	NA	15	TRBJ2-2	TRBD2	TGCGCCAGCAGGGGCAGCGGGGGGGCCGGCGGGGAGCTGTTTTTT	CASRGSGGAGGELFF
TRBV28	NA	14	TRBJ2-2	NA	TGTGCCAGCAGTTTTGCGGGGAACACCGGGGAGCTGTTTTTT	CASSFAGNTGELFF
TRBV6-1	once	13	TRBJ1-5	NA	TGTGCCAGCAGTGATTATAGCAATCAGCCCCAGCATTTT	CASSDYSNQPQHF
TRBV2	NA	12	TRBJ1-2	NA	TGTGCCAGCAGTTCAACTAACTATGGCTACACCTTC	CASSSTNYGYTF